The 22 T cell receptor beta chains below come from one sample, sequenced in a study of response to subunit inactivated influenza vaccine. One entry per CDR3 protein results from TCRdb running MiXCR on the RT-PCR reads. Here the sample spans around 520,000 distinct CDR3 sequences, around 25% being singletons. Specimen: CD4+ T cells sorted from PBMCs, collected 5 to 6 days after vaccination. The receptor source for this set is a man between 45 and 60 years old who received an inactivated influenza vaccine.

This clonotype has only a few counts. The chain joins TRBV5-1 to TRBJ2-3, with 14 nucleotides matching TRBD2. Germline-derived CDR1 and CDR2 are SGHRS and YFSETQ. The length of the CDR3 is 17 residues. The trim removed 5 bases at V and 6 bases at J, leaving 11 bases unmatched. The DNA for the CDR3 is TGCGCCAGCAGTCAGGGACTAGCGGGAGTATTTTCGGATACGCAGTATTTT. Translation: CASSQGLAGVFSDTQYF.

This clonotype was detected only a few times. The rearrangement joins TRBV20-1 to TRBJ1-2; a possible D gene is TRBD1 (6 bases). The V and J ends lost 5 bases and 4 bases respectively, with 11 bases between them. This CDR3 spans 12 amino acids. Germline V gene lookup returns CDR1 DFQATT and CDR2 SNEGSKA (reference sequence). The CDR3 loop is CSAGTGTYGYTF. For the CDR3, the DNA is TGCAGTGCTGGAACAGGGACCTATGGCTACACCTTC.

The chain links TRBV21-1 to TRBJ2-3. TRBV21-1 is reported as a pseudogene. The length of the CDR3 is 15 residues. The CDR3 sequence: CASSKVRHRTDTQYF. The CDR3 nucleotides are TGTGCCAGCAGCAAAGTAAGGCACCGCACAGATACGCAGTATTTT.

The V call is TRBV27, the J call TRBJ2-7; 11 bases match TRBD2. V gave up 6 bases and J gave up 0 bases; unmatched junction bases: 16. Germline V gives CDR1 MNHEY, CDR2 SMNVEV (reference sequence). The CDR3 contains 19 residues. The DNA of the CDR3 is TGTGCCAGCAGACTTACTAGCGGGAGAGGGATAGGGAGCTCCTACGAGCAGTACTTC. It yields the protein CASRLTSGRGIGSSYEQYF.

The genes are TRBV20-1 and TRBJ2-3; 8 bases line up with TRBD2. Germline-derived CDR1 and CDR2 are DFQATT and SNEGSKA (reference sequence). The CDR3 is 17 residues long. V lost 4 bases, J lost 2 bases, and 14 bases stayed unmatched. Here the CDR3 DNA reads TGCAGTGCTACCCGCTACGCTCCGGGACTAGTCACAGATACGCAGTATTTT. Translated: CSATRYAPGLVTDTQYF.

The J gene is TRBJ1-1, the V gene TRBV7-2, with unresolved D. Germline values: CDR1 SGHTA, CDR2 FQGNSA. CDR3 size: 12 residues. V shed 3 bases and J shed 6 bases, with 8 bases lying between them. The CDR3 sequence is CASSFQVAEAFF. The CDR3 nucleotides read TGTGCCAGCAGCTTTCAGGTAGCTGAAGCTTTCTTT. The variable domain in full, with the rest retrieved from reference TRBV7-2 and TRBJ1-1, is GAGVSQSPSNKVTEKGKDVELRCDPISGHTALYWYRQSLGQGLEFLIYFQGNSAPDKSGLPSDRFSAERTGGSVSTLTIQRTQQEDSAVYLCASSFQVAEAFFGQGTRLTVV.

J is TRBJ1-5 and V is TRBV12-3 or TRBV12-4; TRBD1 might be the D (5 bases). The CDR3 consists of 14 residues. Trimming pared 3 bases from V and 4 bases from J, leaving 10 bases between. CDR3 DNA: TGTGCCAGCAGTTTCGTTGGGGGTAATCAGCCCCAGCATTTT. Its protein product is CASSFVGGNQPQHF.

This clonotype was seen a few times. The rearrangement uses TRBV9 and TRBJ2-1; the D is unclear. V lost 0 bases and J lost 4, with 11 bases in between. The germline V gene has CDR1 SGDLS and CDR2 YYNGEE. The CDR3 has 15 residues. The CDR3 region is CASSVEWPAYNEQFF. The CDR3 coding sequence is TGTGCCAGCAGCGTAGAGTGGCCGGCTTACAATGAGCAGTTCTTC. Full variable domain (remainder filled in from reference TRBV9 and TRBJ2-1): DSGVTQTPKHLITATGQRVTLRCSPRSGDLSVYWYQQSLDQGLQFLIQYYNGEERAKGNILERFSAQQFPDLHSELNLSSLELGDSALYFCASSVEWPAYNEQFFGPGTRLTVL.

The chain couples TRBV12-3 or TRBV12-4 to TRBJ2-2, with TRBD1 matching 7 bases. This CDR3 region has 14 residues. The V and J ends lost 6 bases and 4 bases, in that order; junction bases with no gene match: 5. The CDR3 DNA reads as TGTGCCAGCAGACTGGGACAGTCCACCGGGGAGCTGTTTTTT. As protein: CASRLGQSTGELFF.

The sample holds a few counts of this clonotype. The chain uses TRBV20-1 and TRBJ2-7; 11 positions agree with TRBD2. The V segment lost 5 bases and the J segment 2 bases; nucleotides outside the gene matches: 5. Germline V gene sequence: CDR1 DFQATT, CDR2 SNEGSKA (reference sequence). This CDR3 has 14 amino acids. The CDR3 is CSAGASGRTYEQYF. The DNA for the CDR3 is TGCAGTGCTGGAGCTAGCGGGAGGACCTACGAGCAGTACTTC.

This chain connects TRBV7-8 to TRBJ1-5; D unclear. The CDR3 contains 13 residues. CDR1 and CDR2 from the germline V gene are SGHVS and FQNEAQ. Trimming removed 4 bases from V and 3 bases from J, with 7 bases in between. The CDR3 nucleotides are TGTGCCAGCAGCTCCCGGGACAATCAGCCCCAGCATTTT. Amino acid sequence: CASSSRDNQPQHF.

The CDR3 sequence is CSASPRLGIQYF. The CDR3 DNA sequence: TGCAGTGCTAGTCCACGACTAGGGATTCAGTACTTC. This chain joins TRBV20-1 and TRBJ2-4; tentative D call: TRBD2 (6 bases). The CDR3 totals 12 residues. Trimming took 3 bases from V and 10 from J, leaving 13 bases between them. Germline CDR1 DFQATT, CDR2 SNEGSKA (reference sequence).

This clonotype was found many times. V gene TRBV10-3 combines with J gene TRBJ1-2, with D possibly matching TRBD1 (6 bases). The germline V gene has CDR1 ENHRY and CDR2 SYGVKD. The CDR3 has 13 amino acids. With 0 bases removed from V and 8 bases from J, the gap between germline ends came to 10 bases. CDR3 sequence: CAISESTGLGYTF. The CDR3 DNA reads TGTGCCATCAGTGAGTCTACAGGGCTAGGCTACACCTTC.

V and J are TRBV29-1 and TRBJ2-1, with 9 bases aligning to TRBD2. There are 12 residues in the CDR3. V shed 4 bases, J shed 9 bases, and the junction held 4 bases outside the gene matches. Per germline, CDR1 SQVTM and CDR2 ANQGSEA. The CDR3 DNA reads TGCAGCGTTGTTGCGGGGGGGGGTGAGCAGTTCTTC. Translating gives CSVVAGGGEQFF.

This clonotype was found a few times. This sequence joins TRBV29-1 and TRBJ2-1; D is unclear. The V gene lost 4 bases and the J gene lost 4 bases, with 5 bases spanning the gap. CDR1 is SQVTM, CDR2 ANQGSEA, per germline. This CDR3 is built from 11 residues. The DNA for the CDR3 is TGCAGCGTTGCCCAGTACAATGAGCAGTTCTTC. Residues: CSVAQYNEQFF.

Worth noting for this clonotype: The junction departs from germline at one end; a sequencing error may be responsible. The chain combines TRBV2 with TRBJ2-6; perhaps TRBD2 as D (6 bases). CDR1 and CDR2 (germline): SNHLY, FYNNEI. The CDR3 is 18 amino acids. In DNA form, the CDR3 reads TGTGCCCGCAGTAAGGGACTTCTCACTTCCTCTGGGGCCAACGTCCTGACTTTC. Residues: CARSKGLLTSSGANVLTF.

This clonotype was recorded at least ten times. The chain joins TRBV7-8 to TRBJ2-7, with TRBD2 matching 9 bases. The CDR3 length is 14 residues. Germline V gene lookup returns CDR1 SGHVS and CDR2 FQNEAQ. Losses at the gene ends were 3 bases for V and 5 bases for J; bases not matched to a gene: 5. The DNA of the CDR3 is TGTGCCAGCAGCTTTAGCGGGAGAATTGACGAGCAGTACTTC. Translated: CASSFSGRIDEQYF. Complete variable domain (other parts from reference TRBV7-8 and TRBJ2-7): GAGVSQSPRYKVAKRGQDVALRCDPISGHVSLFWYQQALGQGPEFLTYFQNEAQLDKSGLPSDRFFAERPEGSVSTLKIQRTQQEDSAVYLCASSFSGRIDEQYFGPGTRLTVT.

This chain joins TRBV4-2 and TRBJ2-1; D possibly corresponds to TRBD2 (5 bases). Germline assignment: CDR1 LGHNA and CDR2 YNFKEQ. This CDR3 comprises 14 residues. V lost 4 bases, J lost 0 bases, and 7 bases lay in between. As DNA, the CDR3 is TGTGCCAGCAGCCCCGGGGACTCCTACAATGAGCAGTTCTTC. It specifies CASSPGDSYNEQFF.

The V gene is TRBV7-2, the J gene TRBJ2-7; the D gene could be TRBD1 or TRBD2 (5 bases each). The CDR3 covers 13 residues. Trimming took off 2 bases at V and 7 bases at J, with 12 bases between the two ends. The germline CDR1 and CDR2 sequences are SGHTA and FQGNSA. CDR3 in DNA: TGTGCCAGCAGCTTATGGAGGACATGGGAGCAGTACTTC. It codes for CASSLWRTWEQYF.

The J gene is TRBJ2-3, the V gene TRBV12-3 or TRBV12-4; 10 bases match TRBD2. The CDR3 extends over 16 amino acids. V was pared by 6 bases and J by 2 bases, with 8 bases of the junction left unmatched. The CDR3 sequence is CASRSRTSGNTDTQYF. CDR3 coding DNA: TGTGCCAGCAGGTCCCGGACTAGCGGAAACACAGATACGCAGTATTTT.

This clonotype has just a few counts. The CDR3 DNA is TGTGCCAGCAGCCATTGGAAAATGGACTTTTGGTCCGGGGAGCTGTTTTTT. As protein: CASSHWKMDFWSGELFF. The gene calls are TRBV11-2 and TRBJ2-2; a possible D gene is TRBD2 (5 bases). This CDR3 comprises 17 residues. Germline V gene lookup returns CDR1 SGHAT and CDR2 FQNNGV. Trimming pared 5 bases from V and 6 bases from J, leaving 22 bases between.

This clonotype was seen only a few times. DNA for the CDR3: TGTGCCATCAGCTTTGGACGGGGTGGGAATGAGCAGTTCTTC. Its protein product is CAISFGRGGNEQFF. This chain links TRBV10-3 with TRBJ2-1; D may be TRBD2 (5 bases). Germline V gene data show CDR1 as ENHRY and CDR2 as SYGVKD. The CDR3 sequence is 14 residues long. Trimming cost V 6 bases and J 7 bases, with 16 bases left between them.